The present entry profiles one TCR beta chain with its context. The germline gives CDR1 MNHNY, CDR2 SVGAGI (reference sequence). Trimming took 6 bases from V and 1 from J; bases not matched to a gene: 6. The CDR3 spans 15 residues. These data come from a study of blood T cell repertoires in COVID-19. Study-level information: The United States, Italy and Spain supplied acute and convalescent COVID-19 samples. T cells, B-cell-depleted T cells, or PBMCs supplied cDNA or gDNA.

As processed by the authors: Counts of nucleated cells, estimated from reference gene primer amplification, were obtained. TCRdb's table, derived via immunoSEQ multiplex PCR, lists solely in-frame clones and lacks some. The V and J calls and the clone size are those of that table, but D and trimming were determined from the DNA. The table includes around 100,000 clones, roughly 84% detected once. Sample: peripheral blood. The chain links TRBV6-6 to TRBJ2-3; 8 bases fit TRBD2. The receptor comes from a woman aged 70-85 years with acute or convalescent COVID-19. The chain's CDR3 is CASRERGGRTDTQYF. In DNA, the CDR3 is TGTGCCAGCAGGGAACGGGGGGGACGCACAGATACGCAGTATTTT.